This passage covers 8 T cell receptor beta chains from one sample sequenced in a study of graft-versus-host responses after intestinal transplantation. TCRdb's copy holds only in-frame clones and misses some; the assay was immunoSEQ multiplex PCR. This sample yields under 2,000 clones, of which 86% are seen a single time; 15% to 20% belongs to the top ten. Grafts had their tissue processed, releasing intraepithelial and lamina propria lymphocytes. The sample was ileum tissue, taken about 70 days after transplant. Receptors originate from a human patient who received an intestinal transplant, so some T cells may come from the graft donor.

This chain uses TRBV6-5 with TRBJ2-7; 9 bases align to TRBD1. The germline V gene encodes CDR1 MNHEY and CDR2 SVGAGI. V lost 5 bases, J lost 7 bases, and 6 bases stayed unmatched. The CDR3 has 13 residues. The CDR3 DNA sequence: TGTGCCAGCAGTACCTTTGACAGGGGGGAGCAGTACTTC. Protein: CASSTFDRGEQYF.

The DNA for the CDR3 is TGTGCCAGCAGCCCATTGGGGGGGGCATGGGAGACCCAGTACTTC. It is translated as CASSPLGGAWETQYF. The chain uses TRBV28 and TRBJ2-5; tentative D call: TRBD2 (7 bases). Looked up from germline, CDR1 is MDHEN and CDR2 is SYDVKM. The CDR3 totals 15 residues. Trimming pared 6 bases from V and 5 bases from J, leaving 19 bases between.

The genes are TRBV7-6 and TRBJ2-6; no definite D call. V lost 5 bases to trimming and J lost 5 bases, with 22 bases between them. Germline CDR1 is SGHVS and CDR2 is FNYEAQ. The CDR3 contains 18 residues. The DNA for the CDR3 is TGTGCCAGCAGCATTACTGAAATCTCACAAAGTCGGGCCAACGTCCTGACTTTC. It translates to CASSITEISQSRANVLTF.

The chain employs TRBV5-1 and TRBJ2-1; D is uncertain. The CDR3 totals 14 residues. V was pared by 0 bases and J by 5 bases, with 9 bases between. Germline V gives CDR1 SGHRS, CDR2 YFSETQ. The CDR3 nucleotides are TGCGCCAGCAGCTTGGACTGGAAACACAATGAGCAGTTCTTC. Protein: CASSLDWKHNEQFF.

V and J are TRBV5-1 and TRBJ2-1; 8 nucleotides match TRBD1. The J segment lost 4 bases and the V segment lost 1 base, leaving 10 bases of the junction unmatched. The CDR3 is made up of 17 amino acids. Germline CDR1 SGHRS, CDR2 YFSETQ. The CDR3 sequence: CASSLTLRTGRYNEQFF. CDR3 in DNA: TGCGCCAGCAGCTTGACTCTGCGGACAGGGAGGTACAATGAGCAGTTCTTC.

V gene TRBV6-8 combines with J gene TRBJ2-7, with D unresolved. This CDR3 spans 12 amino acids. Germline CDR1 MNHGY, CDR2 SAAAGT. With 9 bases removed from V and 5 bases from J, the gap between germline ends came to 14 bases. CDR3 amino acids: CARSLITNEQYF. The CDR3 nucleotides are TGTGCCAGGTCCCTAATTACGAACGAGCAGTACTTC.

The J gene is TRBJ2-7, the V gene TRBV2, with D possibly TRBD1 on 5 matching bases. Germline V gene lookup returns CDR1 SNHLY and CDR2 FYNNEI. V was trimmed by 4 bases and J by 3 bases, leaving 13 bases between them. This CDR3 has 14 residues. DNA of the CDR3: TGTGCCAGCAGTGTAGGGGCCGCTTACTACGAGCAGTACTTC. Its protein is CASSVGAAYYEQYF.

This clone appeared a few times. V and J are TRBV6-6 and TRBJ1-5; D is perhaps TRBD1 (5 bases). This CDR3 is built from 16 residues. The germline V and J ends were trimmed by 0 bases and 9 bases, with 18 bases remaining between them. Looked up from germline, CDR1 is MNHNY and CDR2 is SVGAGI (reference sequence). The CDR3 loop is CASSYSEWGSTWPQHF. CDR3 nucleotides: TGTGCCAGCAGTTACTCAGAATGGGGCAGTACGTGGCCCCAGCATTTT.